This section outlines one TCR beta chain sequence together with its context. This specimen belongs to a study of blood T cell repertoires in COVID-19. V was pared by 0 bases and J by 4 bases, with 10 bases between. The CDR3 spans 15 residues. Germline V gene sequence: CDR1 KGHSH, CDR2 LQKENI. Clones were sequenced by immunoSEQ multiplex PCR, and TCRdb holds only the in-frame ones, with some missing. This repertoire shows over 400,000 clones, approximately 91% found once; its top ten account for just over 8%. This rearrangement joins TRBV18 to TRBJ2-1; D gene ambiguous. The source of this sequence is a woman aged 60 to 75 who had recovered from COVID-19. The sample taken for sequencing was PBMCs or T cells enriched from blood (not recorded which). CDR3 DNA: TGTGCCAGCTCACCACCGGCTACAGATTACAATGAGCAGTTCTTC. This encodes CASSPPATDYNEQFF.